These 25 T cell receptor beta chains came from one sample sequenced in a study of chemoradiotherapy in HPV16-positive cancers. Assay: immunoSEQ multiplex PCR; the TCRdb copy retains only in-frame clones and omits some. The repertoire consists of 20,000 or so clones, with about 80% occurring once and the leading ten covering approximately 3.7%. The sample was blood, taken from a patient who underwent chemoradiotherapy. All receptors derive from a human donor with HPV-associated anogenital cancer.

V and J are TRBV4-2 and TRBJ1-1, with D hard to call. Trimming removed 2 bases from V and 11 bases from J, with 15 bases in between. Per the germline V gene, CDR1 is LGHNA and CDR2 is YNFKEQ. CDR3 size: 13 residues. CDR3 nucleotide sequence: TGTGCCAGCAGCCAACGGCAGGCCGGACGGGCTTTCTTT. Its protein is CASSQRQAGRAFF.

V is TRBV19 and J is TRBJ1-5, with TRBD1 as a possible D gene (6 bases). Per germline, CDR1 LNHDA and CDR2 SQIVND (reference sequence). Deletions cut 6 bases from V and 5 bases from J, with 11 bases between. The CDR3 is 13 amino acids. The CDR3 spells CASRHRVYQPQHF. CDR3 nucleotide sequence: TGTGCCAGTAGGCACAGGGTTTATCAGCCCCAGCATTTT.

J is TRBJ1-2 and V is TRBV7-9; no clear D. This CDR3 has 12 amino acids. Trimming removed 5 bases from V and 4 bases from J, with 8 bases in between. Per germline, CDR1 SEHNR and CDR2 FQNEAQ (reference sequence). The chain's CDR3 is CASSQDRYGYTF. Written as DNA, the CDR3 is TGTGCCAGCAGCCAGGACCGCTATGGCTACACCTTC.

This rearrangement joins TRBV12-5 to TRBJ2-5, with 9 bases lining up with TRBD2. This CDR3 has 15 residues. Germline trimming cut 2 bases from V and 5 bases from J; bases unmatched to any gene: 6. Germline assignment: CDR1 LGHNT and CDR2 FRNRAP. In DNA form, the CDR3 reads TGTGCTAGTGGTTTGACCGGACTAGCGCAGGAGACCCAGTACTTC. Amino acids: CASGLTGLAQETQYF.

This rearrangement joins TRBV7-8 to TRBJ2-7; no clear D gene. There are 15 residues in the CDR3. Germline CDR1 is SGHVS and CDR2 is FQNEAQ. V was trimmed by 0 bases and J by 2 bases, leaving 11 bases between them. The CDR3 loop reads CASSLAYQQTYEQYF. The CDR3 bases are TGTGCCAGCAGCTTAGCGTACCAGCAAACCTACGAGCAGTACTTC.

The rearrangement joins TRBV5-1 to TRBJ2-2; weak D call: TRBD1 (6 bases). Germline V gives CDR1 SGHRS, CDR2 YFSETQ. V lost 2 bases to trimming and J lost 1 base, with 9 bases between them. CDR3 length equals 15 residues. CDR3 bases: TGCGCCAGCAGCTTAGGGGGACAGAACACCGGGGAGCTGTTTTTT. Translation: CASSLGGQNTGELFF.

The chain recombines TRBV11-2 with TRBJ2-2, with TRBD1 matching 7 bases. This CDR3 is 15 amino acids long. Per the germline V gene, CDR1 is SGHAT and CDR2 is FQNNGV. J lost 1 base, V lost 4 bases, and 3 bases had no gene match. CDR3 protein: CASSWGQLNTGELFF. CDR3 sequence (DNA): TGTGCCAGCAGCTGGGGACAGCTGAACACCGGGGAGCTGTTTTTT. The full variable domain, rest sourced from reference TRBV11-2 and TRBJ2-2, is EAGVAQSPRYKIIEKRQSVAFWCNPISGHATLYWYQQILGQGPKLLIQFQNNGVVDDSQLPKDRFSAERLKGVDSTLKIQPAKLEDSAVYLCASSWGQLNTGELFFGEGSRLTVL.

CDR3 DNA sequence: TGTGCCAGCAGTGACCCGGGACAGAACACCGGGGAGCTGTTTTTT. As protein: CASSDPGQNTGELFF. The genes are TRBV6-4 and TRBJ2-2; possible D gene TRBD1, 6 bases. CDR1 and CDR2 from the germline V gene are MRHNA and SNTAGT. V dropped 2 bases and J dropped 1 base, with 8 bases sitting between them. The CDR3 has 15 residues.

The chain links TRBV6-1 to TRBJ1-5; D uncertain. V was cut by 2 bases and J by 1 base, with 9 bases left in between. CDR3 size: 15 residues. Per germline, CDR1 MNHNS and CDR2 SASEGT. CDR3 sequence: CASSESMASNQPQHF. The CDR3 nucleotides are TGTGCCAGCAGTGAAAGTATGGCAAGCAATCAGCCCCAGCATTTT.

The chain couples TRBV6-4 to TRBJ1-1; D unresolved. The CDR3 has 14 residues. CDR1 and CDR2 from the germline V gene are MRHNA and SNTAGT. V lost 6 bases and J lost 1, with 12 bases in between. The CDR3 spells CASREAKPNTEAFF. The DNA for the CDR3 is TGTGCCAGCAGGGAAGCAAAACCGAACACTGAAGCTTTCTTT.

This chain links TRBV5-6 with TRBJ1-2; 9 bases map to TRBD1. This CDR3 has 14 amino acids. The germline CDR1 and CDR2 sequences are SGHDT and YYEEEE. V was clipped by 4 bases and J by 3 bases; unmatched bases: 4. The CDR3 here is CASSPTGGDYGYTF. In DNA form, the CDR3 reads TGTGCCAGCAGCCCGACAGGGGGTGACTATGGCTACACCTTC.

This chain joins TRBV6-5 and TRBJ2-5; the match to TRBD1 covers 10 bases. The DNA matches TRBJ2-7 better at its end, which makes the J call doubtful. Germline V gene lookup returns CDR1 MNHEY and CDR2 SVGAGI. This CDR3 has 15 residues. DNA for the CDR3: TGTGCCAGCAGTTACTCTCCGGGACAGGGGTACGAGCAGTACTTC. As protein: CASSYSPGQGYEQYF.

The chain employs TRBV6-6 and TRBJ1-5; D is uncertain. Trimming left V 4 bases short and J 3 bases short, with 7 bases between. The CDR3 covers 13 residues. In germline, CDR1 is MNHNY, CDR2 SVGAGI (reference sequence). The CDR3 region has the DNA TGTGCCAGCAGTTGGGGAGTCAATCAGCCCCAGCATTTT. Its protein is CASSWGVNQPQHF.

V is TRBV11-3 and J is TRBJ1-1, with D unresolved. CDR3 length: 11 residues. The germline gives CDR1 SGHNT, CDR2 YENEEA. V lost 5 bases and J 5 bases, leaving 6 bases between the germline ends. CDR3 coding DNA: TGTGCCAGCAGCCCCCGGACTGAAGCTTTCTTT. Protein product: CASSPRTEAFF.

The chain employs TRBV6-1 and TRBJ1-2; maybe TRBD1 (6 bases). The V end was cut by 4 bases, the J end by 1 base, with 10 bases between. CDR1 is MNHNS and CDR2 is SASEGT in the germline V gene. The CDR3 covers 14 residues. The CDR3: CASSVAGDNYGYTF. The DNA of the CDR3 is TGTGCCAGCAGTGTTGCAGGGGATAACTATGGCTACACCTTC.

The rearrangement uses TRBV7-3 and TRBJ2-3; a weak D match, TRBD2 (6 bases). Trimming left V 1 base short and J 1 base short, with 9 bases between. The CDR3 totals 15 residues. Germline loops: CDR1 SGHTA, CDR2 FQGTGA. Here the CDR3 DNA reads TGTGCCAGCAGCTTAAGAGGCGGGGGCACAGATACGCAGTATTTT. Translated: CASSLRGGGTDTQYF.

This clone was seen more than once but under ten times. The chain couples TRBV2 to TRBJ1-4; D may be TRBD1 (6 bases). Trimming pared 9 bases from V and 0 bases from J, leaving 17 bases between. In germline, CDR1 is SNHLY, CDR2 FYNNEI. CDR3 length: 16 amino acids. CDR3 sequence (DNA): TGTGCCAGGAGAACTCTGGACAGCCCAACTAATGAAAAACTGTTTTTT. Translated, it gives CARRTLDSPTNEKLFF.

The CDR3 loop is CASSLKREVGTEAFF. The CDR3 DNA sequence: TGCGCCAGCAGCTTGAAGCGGGAGGTCGGCACTGAAGCTTTCTTT. The chain couples TRBV5-1 to TRBJ1-1; D not certain. Germline CDR1 reads SGHRS; CDR2 reads YFSETQ. V lost 1 base, J lost 4 bases, and 14 bases lay in between. The CDR3 covers 15 residues.

This clone was detected only once. The chain uses TRBV7-2 and TRBJ2-3; 11 bases fit TRBD2. Trimming cost V 5 bases and J 2 bases; bases outside gene matches: 15. CDR3 length equals 19 residues. Per the germline V gene, CDR1 is SGHTA and CDR2 is FQGNSA. The CDR3 region is CASSPTVVAGGPPTDTQYF. CDR3 nucleotide sequence: TGTGCCAGCAGCCCGACTGTGGTAGCGGGGGGGCCCCCCACAGATACGCAGTATTTT.

V gene TRBV6-1 combines with J gene TRBJ1-2; D gene unclear. The CDR3 extends over 12 amino acids. The V gene's germline CDR1 is MNHNS and CDR2 SASEGT. With 4 bases removed from V and 4 bases from J, the gap between germline ends came to 7 bases. The CDR3 region has the DNA TGTGCCAGCAGTGGAGTCGGCTATGGCTACACCTTC. This gives the protein CASSGVGYGYTF.

V gene TRBV5-5 combines with J gene TRBJ2-3, with D possibly TRBD2 on 6 matching bases. From germline, CDR1 is SGHKS and CDR2 YYEKEE (reference sequence). This CDR3 is built from 14 residues. The V end was cut by 0 bases, the J end by 6 bases, with 11 bases between. This CDR3 reads CASSLAPRGDTQYF. The CDR3, as DNA: TGTGCCAGCAGCTTGGCCCCTCGGGGGGATACGCAGTATTTT.

This chain joins TRBV7-9 and TRBJ2-5, with unresolved D. Germline V gives CDR1 SEHNR, CDR2 FQNEAQ (reference sequence). Deletions cut 3 bases from V and 7 bases from J, with 15 bases between. The CDR3 runs 14 residues. The CDR3 DNA follows: TGTGCCAGCAGCTTCACATCGGCTTTAGGGACCCAGTACTTC. Protein: CASSFTSALGTQYF. Full variable domain (rest looked up from reference TRBV7-9 and TRBJ2-5): DTGVSQNPRHKITKRGQNVTFRCDPISEHNRLYWYRQTLGQGPEFLTYFQNEAQLEKSRLLSDRFSAERPKGSFSTLEIQRTEQGDSAMYLCASSFTSALGTQYFGPGTRLLVL.

Here the CDR3 reads CASSTKAGASSGANVLTF. DNA for the CDR3: TGTGCCAGCAGCACAAAGGCAGGGGCCTCCTCTGGGGCCAACGTCCTGACTTTC. The V and J genes are TRBV7-3 and TRBJ2-6; maybe TRBD1 (6 bases). Germline assignment: CDR1 SGHTA and CDR2 FQGTGA. Trimming removed 5 bases at V and 0 bases at J, with 17 bases between. The CDR3 is made up of 18 amino acids.

The chain couples TRBV6-4 to TRBJ1-2; D remains ambiguous. In germline, CDR1 is MRHNA, CDR2 SNTAGT. V lost 3 bases and J 2 bases, leaving 16 bases between the germline ends. This CDR3 contains 16 residues. CDR3 in DNA: TGTGCCAGCAGTGAACGAGGCGGGTTACCCAACTATGGCTACACCTTC. This gives the protein CASSERGGLPNYGYTF.

This chain joins TRBV6-5 and TRBJ1-6; D not certain. Per the germline V gene, CDR1 is MNHEY and CDR2 is SVGAGI. The CDR3 has 15 residues. The V end was cut by 6 bases, the J end by 4 bases, with 13 bases between. CDR3 in amino acids: CASSPLAEYNSPLHF. Here the CDR3 DNA reads TGTGCCAGCAGCCCTCTCGCCGAGTATAATTCACCCCTCCACTTT.